This T cell receptor (beta chain) was profiled in a study of beta chain features in type 1 diabetes. Sequenced material consisted of expressed TCRB transcripts (all of the isolated RNA was reverse transcribed). Sequencing of naive, central memory and regulatory T cell samples gave an average of approximately 3.3 million reads. Method: immunoSEQ multiplex PCR; TCRdb's copy keeps in-frame clones and lacks some. The table has a few hundred thousand clones, roughly 16% seen once. The CDR3 runs to 13 residues. Study findings and constraints: Patients with type 1 diabetes carried fewer insertions and had more deletions at their VDJ junctions. Patients with Type 1 diabetes showed moderately but significantly shorter TCRB CDR3s in all four CD4+ subsets. Unsettled here was the matter of whether HLA type influences TCRB rearrangement. Patients' naive, central memory and Treg TCRB repertoires seemed closer to one another than those of healthy donors.

This clone was observed many times. Its antigen is unknown. This receptor was taken from a man aged 25-40 years with type 1 diabetes. This chain connects TRBV21-1 to TRBJ2-4. TRBV21-1 is termed a pseudogene. The sample was naive CD4+ T cells from blood. The CDR3 nucleotides read TGTGCCAGCAAAGTGGGAACCAAAAACATTCAGTACTTC. Its translation is CASKVGTKNIQYF.